This TCR beta chain emerged from a study of blood T cell repertoires in COVID-19. Study information: Spain, Italy and the United States supplied samples that represented acute and convalescent COVID-19. The cDNA or gDNA used as material had been derived from T cells, B-cell-depleted T cells, or PBMCs.

Participants, about 18 to 90 years old, spanned more than 20 US areas. Assignment of participants to cohorts was predicated upon participant-reported clinical history. Germline lookup yields CDR1 KGHSH and CDR2 LQKENI. This CDR3 has 15 residues. Trimming left V 3 bases short and J 1 base short, with 12 bases between. Profiling relied on immunoSEQ multiplex PCR, and the TCRdb table lists in-frame clones only, not all of them. In the table there are 45,000 to 60,000 clones, roughly 80% of which are singletons. This sequence originates from a woman aged 45-60 years with acute COVID-19. The source material was PBMCs or T cells enriched from blood (not recorded which). The V gene is TRBV18, the J gene TRBJ1-2; D may be TRBD1 (5 bases). CDR3 nucleotide sequence: TGTGCCAGCTCACCCCCATCAGGGAATAACTATGGCTACACCTTC. Its translation is CASSPPSGNNYGYTF.